What follows are 16 T cell receptor beta chains derived from one specimen sequenced in a study of monozygotic twins with inflammatory bowel disease (dated by TCRdb to the late 2010s). Libraries were constructed by 5' RACE. The data were produced on an Illumina HiSeq 2500. TCRdb reprocessed the reads, so every CDR3 protein sequence counts as one entry and DNA is not shown. This sample's listing comprises approximately 390,000 distinct CDR3 sequences. The top ten clones comprise 2% to 3% of the sample. Input material: blood. The receptors originated from a human donor with ulcerative colitis or Crohn's disease, or a healthy co-twin of an affected twin (not recorded which).

V and J are TRBV6-5 and TRBJ2-7. This CDR3 has 15 residues. Germline values: CDR1 MNHEY, CDR2 SVGAGI. The CDR3 is CASSYSIVDPYEQYF.

The V gene is TRBV5-1, the J gene TRBJ2-7; the D gene TCRdb calls, TRBD2, cannot be checked with no DNA. The CDR3 consists of 16 residues. CDR1 and CDR2 (germline): SGHRS, YFSETQ. CDR3: CASSLAGTSDYYEQYF.

The chain has TRBV7-2 and TRBJ2-7. The CDR3 has 15 amino acids. The germline V gene encodes CDR1 SGHTA and CDR2 FQGNSA. CDR3 amino acids: CASSLGRRGPYEQYF. Based on the CDR3 plus reference TRBV7-2 and TRBJ2-7, the full variable domain is GAGVSQSPSNKVTEKGKDVELRCDPISGHTALYWYRQSLGQGLEFLIYFQGNSAPDKSGLPSDRFSAERTGGSVSTLTIQRTQQEDSAVYLCASSLGRRGPYEQYFGPGTRLTVT.

V usage is TRBV5-1 and J usage is TRBJ2-1; without DNA, the TCRdb call of TRBD2 cannot be checked. This CDR3 has 15 amino acids. CDR1 and CDR2 from the germline V gene are SGHRS and YFSETQ. CDR3 sequence: CASSLLPRENNEQFF.

V gene TRBV27 combines with J gene TRBJ1-5; TCRdb designates TRBD1, a call that cannot be tested without DNA. CDR3 length: 19 amino acids. The germline V gene encodes CDR1 MNHEY and CDR2 SMNVEV (reference sequence). CDR3 in amino acids: CASSPLRTGGDVGNQPQHF.

The chain joins TRBV5-1 to TRBJ2-1; as DNA is missing, the TRBD2 call by TCRdb cannot be tested. The CDR3 runs 19 residues. Germline CDR1 reads SGHRS; CDR2 reads YFSETQ. The CDR3 reads CASSLAISQPGLAGGEQFF.

The rearrangement uses TRBV18 and TRBJ1-2; the TCRdb call, TRBD1, lacks DNA for checking. Germline CDR1 is KGHSH and CDR2 is LQKENI. There are 15 residues in the CDR3. This CDR3 reads CASRTGGNPSYGYTF.

The chain recombines TRBV12-3 or TRBV12-4 with TRBJ2-7; TCRdb gives TRBD1 as the D gene, but with no DNA this cannot be confirmed. This CDR3 spans 14 amino acids. This CDR3 is CASSEGQPLYEQYF.

CDR3 region: CAISLTGTSNQPQHF. The chain has TRBV10-3 and TRBJ1-5; TCRdb gives TRBD1 as the D gene, but with no DNA this cannot be confirmed. The CDR3 loop spans 15 amino acids. CDR1 and CDR2 from the germline V gene are ENHRY and SYGVKD.

Here the CDR3 reads CASSLGSGATDTQYF. The chain links TRBV7-2 to TRBJ2-3; TCRdb returns TRBD1, unconfirmable since there is no DNA. The germline CDR1 and CDR2 sequences are SGHTA and FQGNSA. The CDR3 length is 15 residues.

The V call is TRBV11-2, the J call TRBJ1-6. The CDR3 is 15 amino acids. CDR1 and CDR2 (germline): SGHAT, FQNNGV. This CDR3 reads CASRLTLGGLSPLHF.

The chain combines TRBV5-1 with TRBJ2-1; TCRdb gives TRBD1 as the D gene, but with no DNA this cannot be confirmed. The CDR3 has 15 amino acids. Germline lookup yields CDR1 SGHRS and CDR2 YFSETQ. CDR3 residues: CASSLTGYPYNEQFF.

The chain couples TRBV20-1 to TRBJ2-5; TCRdb returns TRBD1, unconfirmable since there is no DNA. CDR3 length: 16 amino acids. Per germline, CDR1 DFQATT and CDR2 SNEGSKA (reference sequence). The CDR3 sequence: CSARTPEGGGLETQYF.

This rearrangement joins TRBV7-2 to TRBJ1-6; there is no DNA to check the TCRdb D call of TRBD1. The CDR3 runs to 14 residues. Germline lookup yields CDR1 SGHTA and CDR2 FQGNSA. This CDR3 is CASSWTGENSPLHF.

The chain uses TRBV5-1 and TRBJ2-2. This CDR3 has 13 residues. CDR1 is SGHRS and CDR2 is YFSETQ in the germline V gene. The CDR3 protein is CASSPQTSGELFF.

This sequence joins TRBV11-2 and TRBJ1-6; TCRdb indicates TRBD1, and absent DNA this call remains unverified. This CDR3 is built from 16 residues. Germline V gene data show CDR1 as SGHAT and CDR2 as FQNNGV. The CDR3 spells CASSLRQGDSNSPLHF.